One and the same sample provided the 8 T cell receptor beta chains below, sequenced in a study of T cell responses to AZD1222 COVID-19 vaccine. Assay: immunoSEQ multiplex PCR; the TCRdb copy retains only in-frame clones and omits some. The table records about 56,000 clones, roughly 90% of them present only once. Sequencing used peripheral blood, obtained 28 days after the second AZD1222 dose. These receptors originate from an adult who received the AZD1222 COVID-19 vaccine.

This rearrangement joins TRBV7-2 to TRBJ2-7; D uncertain. The V end was cut by 2 bases, the J end by 0 bases, with 11 bases between. The CDR3 has 15 residues. Germline V gene data show CDR1 as SGHTA and CDR2 as FQGNSA. The CDR3 nucleotides read TGTGCCAGCAGCTTACTTCTCGACCTCTCCTACGAGCAGTACTTC. This sequence encodes CASSLLLDLSYEQYF.

This clone is a singleton in its sample. The chain uses TRBV28 and TRBJ2-7; D gene unclear. Germline CDR1 MDHEN, CDR2 SYDVKM. The CDR3 runs 14 residues. V was pared by 1 base and J by 4 bases, with 11 bases between. The CDR3 sequence is CASSLSGFWYEQYF. The DNA for the CDR3 is TGTGCCAGCAGTTTATCCGGGTTTTGGTACGAGCAGTACTTC.

This clone was observed a handful of times. The chain carries TRBV28 and TRBJ2-2; TRBD2 is a possible D gene (6 bases). Trimming took 2 bases from V and 4 from J, leaving 8 bases between them. CDR3 length equals 14 residues. CDR1 and CDR2 (germline): MDHEN, SYDVKM. CDR3 loop: CASSLGTPTGELFF. CDR3 in DNA: TGTGCCAGCAGTTTAGGGACTCCCACCGGGGAGCTGTTTTTT. Based on the CDR3 plus reference TRBV28 and TRBJ2-2, the full variable domain is DVKVTQSSRYLVKRTGEKVFLECVQDMDHENMFWYRQDPGLGLRLIYFSYDVKMKEKGDIPEGYSVSREKKERFSLILESASTNQTSMYLCASSLGTPTGELFFGEGSRLTVL.

J is TRBJ1-6 and V is TRBV7-8; D call uncertain. Germline assignment: CDR1 SGHVS and CDR2 FQNEAQ. This CDR3 is 13 amino acids long. Trimming shortened V by 5 bases and J by 8 bases, and 10 bases separated the two germline ends. CDR3 DNA: TGTGCCAGCAGCCTGAATTTCGATTCACCCCTCCACTTT. This gives the protein CASSLNFDSPLHF.

The V and J genes are TRBV9 and TRBJ1-2; D remains unclear. The CDR3 sequence is 13 residues long. V was pared by 4 bases and J by 8 bases, with 15 bases between. CDR1 is SGDLS and CDR2 is YYNGEE in the germline V gene. The CDR3 coding sequence is TGTGCCAGCAGCCTCCCCGGCGGAGGAGGCTACACCTTC. Amino acids: CASSLPGGGGYTF.

The V and J genes are TRBV29-1 and TRBJ2-1, with TRBD2 matching over 13 bases. Germline loops: CDR1 SQVTM, CDR2 ANQGSEA. This CDR3 is built from 16 residues. The junction had 11 bases not matched to a gene; V was cut back by 6 bases and J by 6 bases. Here the CDR3 reads CSVTKGLAGEGNEQFF. The CDR3 DNA sequence: TGCAGCGTAACGAAAGGACTAGCGGGAGAGGGCAATGAGCAGTTCTTC.

The chain combines TRBV6-5 with TRBJ1-6; 9 bases map to TRBD1. V was clipped by 8 bases and J by 8 bases; unmatched bases: 4. This CDR3 has 13 amino acids. Per germline, CDR1 MNHEY and CDR2 SVGAGI. CDR3 DNA sequence: TGTGCCAGCCGGGACAGGGTTTATTCACCCCTCCACTTT. It codes for CASRDRVYSPLHF.

The V gene is TRBV10-3, the J gene TRBJ1-3; D is unresolved. Germline values: CDR1 ENHRY, CDR2 SYGVKD. The V end was cut by 4 bases, the J end by 3 bases, with 4 bases between. The CDR3 runs to 12 residues. CDR3 bases: TGTGCCATCAGTGGTGATGGAAACACCATATATTTT. Encoded protein: CAISGDGNTIYF.